This T cell receptor (beta chain) was retrieved from a study of T cells in Graves' hyperthyroidism and ophthalmopathy. This CDR3 comprises 15 residues. Germline V gene data show CDR1 as MNHEY and CDR2 as SMNVEV (reference sequence). The trim removed 3 bases at V and 0 bases at J, leaving 5 bases unmatched. The investigators amplified TCR beta CDR3 regions from RNA transcripts. First-round RT-PCR targeting the TCR CDR3 was performed with the HTBI primer set. TCRdb re-derived calls from the multiplex PCR reads in MiXCR, one entry per CDR3 protein. This table holds some 180,000 distinct CDR3 sequences, 15% to 20% found once. Patients showing uncontrolled infection, other autoimmune disease, pregnancy or lactation were ineligible. Diagnoses rested on clinical symptoms, serum thyroxine and TRAb, thyroid ultrasound and orbital computed tomography. This clonotype was seen many times.

The chain recombines TRBV27 with TRBJ2-7; TRBD1 aligns across 7 bases. This sequence was found in a woman in her 50s with Graves' hyperthyroidism. Input material: blood. Here the CDR3 DNA reads TGTGCCAGCAGTTTCGGGGACAGTTACTCCTACGAGCAGTACTTC. This translates into CASSFGDSYSYEQYF.